Below are 13 T cell receptor beta chains sequenced from a single sample in a study of cytomegalovirus exposure and HLA in healthy donors (dated by TCRdb to about 2017). The receptor library was made with the immunoSEQ multiplex PCR assay. TCRdb took over this immuneACCESS table, retaining in-frame rearrangements with V and J assigned. Such tables are incomplete; in checked studies, under half of the missing clones stem from an unresolved V gene, and the remainder is unexplained. For this sample the table gives roughly 200,000 clones, of which approximately 84% were detected only once. The ten largest clones add up to 2.5% to 3.5% of the sample. Sample: PBMCs. The source is a woman in her late teens or twenties in good health and CMV-seropositive.

The V and J genes are TRBV29-1 and TRBJ2-1; D possibly corresponds to TRBD1 (6 bases). CDR3 length equals 12 residues. The germline CDR1 and CDR2 sequences are SQVTM and ANQGSEA. V was pared by 4 bases and J by 8 bases, with 12 bases between. The CDR3 bases are TGCAGCGTTGTCAGGGGCGGGTATGAGCAGTTCTTC. Its protein product is CSVVRGGYEQFF.

The rearrangement uses TRBV5-1 and TRBJ1-2; D is unclear. CDR1 is SGHRS, CDR2 YFSETQ, per germline. Trimming removed 0 bases from V and 8 bases from J, with 11 bases in between. The CDR3 totals 13 residues. The CDR3 bases are TGCGCCAGCAGCTTGGACCCAAGGAGCGGCTACACCTTC. It is translated as CASSLDPRSGYTF.

The chain joins TRBV4-1 to TRBJ1-5; tentatively, D is TRBD1 (5 bases). CDR1 and CDR2 (germline): MGHRA, YSYEKL. CDR3 length: 15 residues. Trimming left V 2 bases short and J 7 bases short, with 15 bases between. CDR3 amino acids: CASSQPRKGNQPQHF. CDR3 DNA sequence: TGCGCCAGCAGCCAACCTCGAAAGGGGAACCAGCCCCAGCATTTT.

This chain's CDR3 is CATKEASSYNSPLHF. The CDR3 DNA is TGTGCCACTAAGGAGGCGAGCTCCTATAATTCACCCCTCCACTTT. The genes are TRBV2 and TRBJ1-6; D not resolved. The V end lost 10 bases, the J end lost 0 bases, and 13 bases lay between the germline ends. The length of the CDR3 is 15 residues. In germline, CDR1 is SNHLY, CDR2 FYNNEI.

The genes are TRBV9 and TRBJ1-1; D call uncertain. Germline V gives CDR1 SGDLS, CDR2 YYNGEE. V shed 2 bases and J shed 1 base, with 9 bases lying between them. The CDR3 loop spans 14 amino acids. Here the CDR3 reads CASSVAPGNTEAFF. CDR3 DNA sequence: TGTGCCAGCAGCGTCGCCCCGGGGAACACTGAAGCTTTCTTT.

The chain is built from TRBV14 and TRBJ1-1; perhaps TRBD1 as D (5 bases). CDR1 SGHDN and CDR2 FVKESK come from the germline V gene. This CDR3 region has 13 residues. The V gene lost 6 bases and the J gene lost 4 bases, with 12 bases spanning the gap. DNA for the CDR3: TGTGCCAGCAGATTGGGGCGGGGCACTGAAGCTTTCTTT. This gives the protein CASRLGRGTEAFF.

The V call is TRBV4-3, the J call TRBJ2-2; 7 bases are a match to TRBD1. This CDR3 is built from 17 residues. The V and J ends lost 0 bases and 2 bases, in that order; junction bases with no gene match: 6. From germline, CDR1 is LGHNA and CDR2 YSLEER. The DNA of the CDR3 is TGCGCCAGCAGCCAAGAGGAGGACAGGAGAAACACCGGGGAGCTGTTTTTT. Translated, it gives CASSQEEDRRNTGELFF.

As DNA, the CDR3 is TGTGCCAGCAGCTCCGAACCTTTGACAGAGTATAGCAATCAGCCCCAGCATTTT. This translates into CASSSEPLTEYSNQPQHF. V and J are TRBV5-5 and TRBJ1-5; possible D gene TRBD1, 5 bases. The CDR3 has 18 residues. Trimming left V 3 bases short and J 0 bases short, with 19 bases between. Germline V gives CDR1 SGHKS, CDR2 YYEKEE (reference sequence).

This clone was picked up many times. This chain uses TRBV4-1 with TRBJ2-7; 7 positions match TRBD2. The ends lost 2 bases at V and 2 bases at J; junction bases unmatched: 6. There are 15 residues in the CDR3. Germline CDR1 is MGHRA and CDR2 is YSYEKL. The DNA for the CDR3 is TGCGCCAGCAGCCAAACCCGGGGGGAGGCCTACGAGCAGTACTTC. As protein: CASSQTRGEAYEQYF.

The gene calls are TRBV6-4 and TRBJ1-1; 7 bases agree with TRBD1. After removal of 6 bases from V and 2 bases from J, the junction contained 3 bases not matched to a gene. The CDR3 has 13 amino acids. Per germline, CDR1 MRHNA and CDR2 SNTAGT. CDR3 amino acids: CASRGQSNTEAFF. The CDR3 DNA is TGTGCCAGCAGGGGACAGTCAAACACTGAAGCTTTCTTT.

This chain links TRBV5-1 with TRBJ2-3; D unclear. Trimming took off 5 bases at V and 0 bases at J, with 10 bases between the two ends. The CDR3 spans 14 residues. The germline CDR1 and CDR2 sequences are SGHRS and YFSETQ. CDR3 region: CASRSLPSTDTQYF. DNA of the CDR3: TGCGCCAGCAGGAGCCTCCCCAGCACAGATACGCAGTATTTT.

The chain uses TRBV20-1 and TRBJ2-1; perhaps TRBD2 as D (5 bases). The germline V gene has CDR1 DFQATT and CDR2 SNEGSKA (reference sequence). Deletions cut 6 bases from V and 10 bases from J, with 10 bases between. This CDR3 has 10 amino acids. The CDR3 coding sequence is TGCAGTGCCAGCCGGGAAGAGCAGTTCTTC. This encodes CSASREEQFF.

This chain uses TRBV5-6 with TRBJ2-3; weak D call: TRBD1 (6 bases). This CDR3 has 15 residues. Trimming took 0 bases from V and 5 from J, leaving 13 bases between them. CDR1 and CDR2 (germline): SGHDT, YYEEEE. This chain's CDR3 is CASSLGAGEEDTQYF. CDR3 sequence (DNA): TGTGCCAGCAGCTTGGGGGCAGGGGAAGAAGATACGCAGTATTTT.